This TCR beta chain derives from a study of memory B cells and T cells in multiple sclerosis. CFSE-dim autoproliferating and CFSE-high non-proliferating T cells from unstimulated culture were sequenced separately. Cultures began with fewer than 5.5x10^7 CFSE-labeled PBMCs, unstimulated for about 7 days, with replicate wells pooled. Without exogenous stimuli, around 0.47 uM CFSE-labeled PBMCs were cultured serum-free. Whole-study results and caveats: Compartments had unequal clone-set sizes, affecting shared clonotype counts.

Here immunoSEQ multiplex PCR was the method, and the copy in TCRdb shows in-frame clones only, minus some. The sample shows over 35,000 clones, approximately 80% of them seen only once. With respect to this clone: What it binds is not known.

The CDR3 loop spans 15 amino acids. Trimming stripped 6 bases from V and 7 bases from J, with 19 bases between. Germline V gene sequence: CDR1 KGHSH, CDR2 LQKENI. The gene calls are TRBV18 and TRBJ2-1; unclear D gene. Sequencing was performed on PBMCs from blood kept in culture. This receptor was identified in a human donor with multiple sclerosis. The CDR3 spells CASSPALGSSNEQFF. CDR3 coding DNA: TGTGCCAGCTCCCCGGCTTTGGGTTCAAGTAATGAGCAGTTCTTC.